The present T cell receptor beta chain was sequenced within a study of CD8+CD57+ T cells in acquired aplastic anemia. Germline CDR1 DFQATT, CDR2 SNEGSKA (reference sequence). This CDR3 has 11 amino acids. Trimming removed 6 bases at V and 14 bases at J, with 14 bases between. TCR beta VDJ and CDR3 profiles were obtained from a genomic DNA template. Each CDR3 protein gets one entry after TCRdb re-called the reads with MiXCR. The repertoire holds 150,000 to 200,000 distinct CDR3 sequences, with 64% as singletons. This clonotype was counted a few times. This sequence originates from a human donor with severe aplastic anemia or a healthy control (not recorded which). V usage is TRBV20-1 and J usage is TRBJ1-6, with D perhaps matching TRBD1 (5 bases). Sequencing was performed on sorted CD4+, CD8+, or CD8+CD57+ T cells (not recorded which) from PBMCs. The CDR3 spells CSAAWGTALHF. The DNA for the CDR3 is TGCAGTGCGGCGTGGGGGACGGCCCTCCACTTT.